Sequencing of this T cell receptor (beta chain) was carried out in a study of blood T cell repertoires in COVID-19. Profiled with immunoSEQ multiplex PCR; TCRdb holds only in-frame clones, not every one. The sample lists about 210,000 clones; around nine tenths were seen once. The V and J ends lost 3 bases and 0 bases respectively, with 10 bases between them. Germline loops: CDR1 DFQATT, CDR2 SNEGSKA (reference sequence). CDR3 length: 14 amino acids. This chain links TRBV20-1 with TRBJ2-3; the D is unclear. The clonotype comes from a man in his sixties who had recovered from COVID-19. The sample taken for sequencing was peripheral blood. CDR3 in DNA: TGCAGTGCTAGTCTAACGACTAGCACAGATACGCAGTATTTT. The encoded protein is CSASLTTSTDTQYF.